These T cell receptor beta chains were read from a single sample in a study of early T cells in non-severe SARS-CoV-2 infection. In TCRdb, the 5' RACE reads were re-called with MiXCR into one record per CDR3 protein. This sample carries 75,000 or so distinct CDR3 sequences, around 14% of them seen once, and the ten largest clones take around 9.9%. Sequencing used whole blood. Receptors originate from an adult who was a healthcare worker with PCR-confirmed SARS-CoV-2 infection or an uninfected control (not recorded which). The CDR3 runs from the conserved cysteine through the conserved F or W. The D gene is left open where the match is weak. Some rows have no size entry. The others give once, few or many, or a class for an expanded clone.

clone_size v_call d_call cdr3_aa
- TRBV18 TRBD1 CASSPSPGQAYEQYF
many TRBV10-3 - CAISSGVAKNIQYF
many TRBV7-9 - CASSPFSALRYNEQFF
many TRBV7-8 TRBD1 CASLQHRDSDSPLHF
many TRBV20-1 - CSAEFMGYNEQFF
few TRBV7-2 - CASSLRGPRAHNEQFF
few TRBV5-1 TRBD1 CASSGTDMNTEAFF
- TRBV29-1 - CSVEKGEGYTF
- TRBV28 - CASSAPRDLTYGYTF
few TRBV7-2 - CASSLSGIMNTEAFF
- TRBV12-3/TRBV12-4 - CASSRLLSGNTIYF
few TRBV29-1 - CSVDHGETQYF
few TRBV14 - CASSHIGQASTDTQYF
few TRBV12-3/TRBV12-4 - CASSTGGWNEKLFF
few TRBV10-3 - CAISESRIESNEQFF
many TRBV18 - CASSPGSTDTQYF
- TRBV7-6 - CASSGFVFGGDNEQFF
many TRBV7-9 - CASSTRDSPRPFTGELFF
- TRBV6-2/TRBV6-3 - CASSYPDHFSYEQYF
few TRBV29-1 - CSVSGVSEYEQYF
- TRBV3-1 - CASSQALEQVF
many TRBV19 - CASSSRPDRFPQETQYF
few TRBV29-1 - CSVDLAGQPDTQFF
few TRBV10-3 TRBD2 CAISESTPGTRSMFSTDTQYF
few TRBV30 TRBD1 CALGTVNSNQPQHF
many TRBV5-1 TRBD2 CASSLAGGPNEQFF
- TRBV27 - CASSFVREEKLFF
few TRBV12-3/TRBV12-4 TRBD1 CASSFGQANTEAFF
few TRBV12-3/TRBV12-4 TRBD1 CATTTTGHTGELFF
- TRBV14 TRBD1 CASSQSGRGQIGTEAFF
few TRBV14 - CASSLLGGNTEAFF
few TRBV7-2 - CASSRSRGHYLNTEAFF
- TRBV5-6 TRBD1 CASSFRTGETQYF
few TRBV29-1 TRBD2 CSVTRGDNEQFF
few TRBV20-1 TRBD1 CSAQTGLTEAFF
few TRBV4-3 - CASSQVGRAGGKLFF
few TRBV19 TRBD1 CASSIGTGSNQPQHF
- TRBV5-5 TRBD1 CASSLRGGEEKLFF
few TRBV5-1 - CASSQGPRRESHEQYF
few TRBV5-1 - CASSPTPQETQYF